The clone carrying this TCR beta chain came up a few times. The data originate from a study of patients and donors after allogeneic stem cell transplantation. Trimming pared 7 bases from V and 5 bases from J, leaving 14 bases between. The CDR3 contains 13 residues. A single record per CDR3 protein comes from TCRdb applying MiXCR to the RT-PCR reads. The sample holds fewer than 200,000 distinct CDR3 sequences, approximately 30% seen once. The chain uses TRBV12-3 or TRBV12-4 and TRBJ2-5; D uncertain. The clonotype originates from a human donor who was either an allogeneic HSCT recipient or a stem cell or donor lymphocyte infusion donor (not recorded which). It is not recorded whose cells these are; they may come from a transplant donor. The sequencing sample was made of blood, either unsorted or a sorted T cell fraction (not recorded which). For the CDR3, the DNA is TGTGCCAGCACCCTCCATTCGAGGGAGACCCAGTACTTC. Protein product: CASTLHSRETQYF.